This T cell receptor beta chain emerged from a study of molecular identifiers for immune sequencing clone quantification. TCRdb called the PCR reads again in MiXCR, with one record for every CDR3 protein. Of a few hundred thousand distinct CDR3 sequences detected, roughly 25% appear once; the ten largest clones hold roughly 0.77%. In germline, CDR1 is LNHDA, CDR2 SQIVND (reference sequence). V lost 3 bases and J lost 2, with 8 bases in between. CDR3 length: 13 residues. This receptor was obtained from a human donor in good health. Some libraries in this study had Jurkat cell RNA spiked in. Sequencing was performed on naive CD8+ T cells from blood, with Jurkat cell RNA spiked in. The subset denotes: FACS-sorted CD8+CD4-CCR7+CD45RA+ naive T cells. The J gene is TRBJ2-7, the V gene TRBV19; possibly TRBD1 for D (6 bases). The CDR3 coding sequence is TGTGCCAGTAGTATGTCAGGGGCCTACGAGCAGTACTTC. Its translation: CASSMSGAYEQYF.